This T cell receptor (beta chain) was identified during a study of control samples from healthy donors and cancer patients. Profiled with immunoSEQ multiplex PCR; TCRdb holds only in-frame clones, not every one. The repertoire holds about 89,000 clones, more than 75% seen once, with over 2% in the top ten. V was clipped by 3 bases and J by 10 bases, with 9 bases between them. The CDR3 totals 10 residues. Germline CDR1 SQVTM, CDR2 ANQGSEA. This sequence joins TRBV29-1 and TRBJ1-1; no reliable D call. This sequence originates from a woman in her thirties or forties in good health. Material for sequencing was blood. The CDR3 DNA follows: TGCAGCGTTGACGACCCCCTAGCTTTCTTT. Translating it yields CSVDDPLAFF.